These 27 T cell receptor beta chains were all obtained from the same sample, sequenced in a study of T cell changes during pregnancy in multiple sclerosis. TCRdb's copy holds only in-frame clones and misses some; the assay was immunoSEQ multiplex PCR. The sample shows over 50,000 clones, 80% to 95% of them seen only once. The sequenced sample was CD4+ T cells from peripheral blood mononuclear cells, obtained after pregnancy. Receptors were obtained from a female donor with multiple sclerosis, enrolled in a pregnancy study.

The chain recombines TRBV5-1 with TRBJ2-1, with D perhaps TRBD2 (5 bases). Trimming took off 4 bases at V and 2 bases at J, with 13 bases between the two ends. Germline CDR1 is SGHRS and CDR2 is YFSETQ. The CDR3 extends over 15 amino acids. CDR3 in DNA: TGCGCCAGCAGCCCGGGGAGCGCGCCCTACAATGAGCAGTTCTTC. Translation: CASSPGSAPYNEQFF.

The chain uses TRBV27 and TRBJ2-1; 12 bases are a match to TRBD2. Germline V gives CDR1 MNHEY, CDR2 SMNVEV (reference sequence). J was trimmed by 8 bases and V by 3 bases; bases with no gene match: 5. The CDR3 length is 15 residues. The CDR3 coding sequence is TGTGCCAGCAGTTTTAGACTAGCGGGAGACGATGAGCAGTTCTTC. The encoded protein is CASSFRLAGDDEQFF.

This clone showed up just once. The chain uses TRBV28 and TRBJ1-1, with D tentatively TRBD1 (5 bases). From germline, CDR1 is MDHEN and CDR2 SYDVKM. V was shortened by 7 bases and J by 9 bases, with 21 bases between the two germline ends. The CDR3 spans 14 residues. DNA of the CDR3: TGTGCCAGCAAAGTAACTACAGGAAGGCCACAAGCTTTCTTT. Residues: CASKVTTGRPQAFF.

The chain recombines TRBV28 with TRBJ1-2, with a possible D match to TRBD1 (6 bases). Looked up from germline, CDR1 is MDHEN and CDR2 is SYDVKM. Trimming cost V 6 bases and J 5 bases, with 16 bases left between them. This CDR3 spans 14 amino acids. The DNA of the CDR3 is TGTGCCAGCAGACCACCCGGACAGCATTATGGCTACACCTTC. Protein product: CASRPPGQHYGYTF.

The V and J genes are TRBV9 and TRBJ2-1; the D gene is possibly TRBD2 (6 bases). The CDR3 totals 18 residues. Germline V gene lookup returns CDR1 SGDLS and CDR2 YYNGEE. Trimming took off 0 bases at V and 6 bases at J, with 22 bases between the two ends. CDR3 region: CASSVGIGVTRIVNEQFF. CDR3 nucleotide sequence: TGTGCCAGCAGCGTAGGTATCGGCGTGACTAGAATAGTCAATGAGCAGTTCTTC.

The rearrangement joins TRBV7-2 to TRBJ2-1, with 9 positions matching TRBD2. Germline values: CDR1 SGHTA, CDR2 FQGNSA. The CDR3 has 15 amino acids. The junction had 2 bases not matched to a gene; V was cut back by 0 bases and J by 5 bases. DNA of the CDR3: TGTGCCAGCAGCTTAGCAGCTAGCGGGAACAATGAGCAGTTCTTC. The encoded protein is CASSLAASGNNEQFF.

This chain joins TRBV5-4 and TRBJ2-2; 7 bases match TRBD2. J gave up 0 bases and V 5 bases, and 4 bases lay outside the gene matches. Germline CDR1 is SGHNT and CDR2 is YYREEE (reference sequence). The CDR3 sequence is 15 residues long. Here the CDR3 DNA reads TGTGCCAGCAGTACCGGGACTACGAACACCGGGGAGCTGTTTTTT. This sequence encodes CASSTGTTNTGELFF.

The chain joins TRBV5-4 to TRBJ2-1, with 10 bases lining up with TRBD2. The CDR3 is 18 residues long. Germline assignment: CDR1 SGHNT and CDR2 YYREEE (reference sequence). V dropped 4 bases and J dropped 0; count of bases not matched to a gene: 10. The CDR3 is CASSHTSLAGGSYNEQFF. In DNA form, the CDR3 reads TGTGCCAGCAGCCACACCTCCTTAGCGGGAGGCTCCTACAATGAGCAGTTCTTC.

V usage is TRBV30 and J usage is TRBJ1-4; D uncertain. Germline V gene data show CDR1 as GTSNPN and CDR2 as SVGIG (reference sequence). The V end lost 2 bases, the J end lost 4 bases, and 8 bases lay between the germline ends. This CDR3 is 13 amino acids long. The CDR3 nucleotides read TGTGCCTGGAGTCCGAGAGTTAATGAAAAACTGTTTTTT. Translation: CAWSPRVNEKLFF.

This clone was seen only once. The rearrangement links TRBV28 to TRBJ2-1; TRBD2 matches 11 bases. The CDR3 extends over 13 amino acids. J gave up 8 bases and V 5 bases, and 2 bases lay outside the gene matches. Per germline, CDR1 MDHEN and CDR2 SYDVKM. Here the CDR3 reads CASSLAGGDEQFF. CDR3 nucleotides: TGTGCCAGCAGTCTAGCGGGAGGCGATGAGCAGTTCTTC.

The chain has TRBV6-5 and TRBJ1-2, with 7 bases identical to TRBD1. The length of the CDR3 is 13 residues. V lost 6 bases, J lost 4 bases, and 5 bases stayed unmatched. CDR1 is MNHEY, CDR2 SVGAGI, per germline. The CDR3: CASSIDRAYGYTF. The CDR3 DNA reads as TGTGCCAGCAGCATAGACAGGGCCTATGGCTACACCTTC.

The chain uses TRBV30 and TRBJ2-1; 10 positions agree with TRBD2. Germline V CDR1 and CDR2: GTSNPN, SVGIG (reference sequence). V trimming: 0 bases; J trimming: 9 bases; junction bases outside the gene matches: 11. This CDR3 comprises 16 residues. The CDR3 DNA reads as TGTGCCTGGAGTGTACTGAAGTTAGCGGGAGGAGGTGAGCAGTTCTTC. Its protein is CAWSVLKLAGGGEQFF.

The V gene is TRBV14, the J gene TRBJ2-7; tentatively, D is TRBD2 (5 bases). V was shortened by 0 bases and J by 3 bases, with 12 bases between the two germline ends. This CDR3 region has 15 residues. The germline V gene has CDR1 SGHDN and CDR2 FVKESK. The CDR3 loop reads CASSQEAYGGYEQYF. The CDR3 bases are TGTGCCAGCAGCCAAGAGGCTTATGGAGGCTACGAGCAGTACTTC.

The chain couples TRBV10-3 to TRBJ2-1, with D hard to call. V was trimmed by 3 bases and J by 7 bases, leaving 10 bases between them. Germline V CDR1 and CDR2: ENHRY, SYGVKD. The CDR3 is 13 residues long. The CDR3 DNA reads TGTGCCATCAGTGACCTAACCCAAAATGAGCAGTTCTTC. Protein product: CAISDLTQNEQFF.

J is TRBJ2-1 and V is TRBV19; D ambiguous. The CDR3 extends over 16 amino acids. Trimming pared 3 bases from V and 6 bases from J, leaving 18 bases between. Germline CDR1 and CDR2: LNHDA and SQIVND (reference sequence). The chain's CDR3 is CASSIVKVLSGNEQFF. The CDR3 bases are TGTGCCAGTAGTATTGTGAAGGTCCTATCGGGCAATGAGCAGTTCTTC. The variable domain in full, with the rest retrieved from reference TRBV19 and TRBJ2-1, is DGGITQSPKYLFRKEGQNVTLSCEQNLNHDAMYWYRQDPGQGLRLIYYSQIVNDFQKGDIAEGYSVSREKKESFPLTVTSAQKNPTAFYLCASSIVKVLSGNEQFFGPGTRLTVL.

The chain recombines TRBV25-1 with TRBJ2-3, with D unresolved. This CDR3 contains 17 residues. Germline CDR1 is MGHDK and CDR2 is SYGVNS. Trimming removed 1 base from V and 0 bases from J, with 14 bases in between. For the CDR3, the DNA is TGTGCCAGCAGTGAATCCCCGACTCTATCTAGCACAGATACGCAGTATTTT. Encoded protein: CASSESPTLSSTDTQYF.

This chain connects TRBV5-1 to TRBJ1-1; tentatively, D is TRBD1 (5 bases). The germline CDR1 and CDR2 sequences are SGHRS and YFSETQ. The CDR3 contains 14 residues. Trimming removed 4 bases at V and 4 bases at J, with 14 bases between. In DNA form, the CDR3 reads TGCGCCAGCAGCCGGGGACTACCGGGCACTGAAGCTTTCTTT. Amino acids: CASSRGLPGTEAFF.

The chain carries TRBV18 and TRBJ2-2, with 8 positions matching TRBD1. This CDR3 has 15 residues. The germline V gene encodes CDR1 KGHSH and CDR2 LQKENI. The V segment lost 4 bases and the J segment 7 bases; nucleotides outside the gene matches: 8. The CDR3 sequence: CASSLGQADFGELFF. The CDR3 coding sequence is TGTGCCAGCTCACTGGGACAGGCCGATTTCGGGGAGCTGTTTTTT.

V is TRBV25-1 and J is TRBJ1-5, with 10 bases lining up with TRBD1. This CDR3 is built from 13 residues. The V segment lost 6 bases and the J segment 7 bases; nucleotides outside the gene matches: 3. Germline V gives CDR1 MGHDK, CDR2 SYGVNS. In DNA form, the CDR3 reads TGTGCCAGCAGGGGGACAGGGGAACAGCCCCAGCATTTT. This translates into CASRGTGEQPQHF.

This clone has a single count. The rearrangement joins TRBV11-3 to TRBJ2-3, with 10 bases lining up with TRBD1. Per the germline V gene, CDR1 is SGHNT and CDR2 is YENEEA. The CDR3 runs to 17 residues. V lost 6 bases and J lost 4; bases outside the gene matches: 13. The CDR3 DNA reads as TGTGCCAGCAGGGGGGGGAACCGGGACAGGGGTGCAGATACGCAGTATTTT. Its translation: CASRGGNRDRGADTQYF.

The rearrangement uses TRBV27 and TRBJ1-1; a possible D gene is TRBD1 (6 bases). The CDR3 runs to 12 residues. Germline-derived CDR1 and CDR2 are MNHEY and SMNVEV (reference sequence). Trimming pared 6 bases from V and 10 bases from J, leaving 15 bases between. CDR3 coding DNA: TGTGCCAGCAGGACGGGGGGCCTAAGAGCTTTCTTT. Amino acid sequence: CASRTGGLRAFF.

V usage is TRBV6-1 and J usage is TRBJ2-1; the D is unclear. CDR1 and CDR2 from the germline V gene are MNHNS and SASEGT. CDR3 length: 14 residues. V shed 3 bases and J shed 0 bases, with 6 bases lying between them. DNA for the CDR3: TGTGCCAGCAGTGAGGTTAGCTCCTACAATGAGCAGTTCTTC. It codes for CASSEVSSYNEQFF.

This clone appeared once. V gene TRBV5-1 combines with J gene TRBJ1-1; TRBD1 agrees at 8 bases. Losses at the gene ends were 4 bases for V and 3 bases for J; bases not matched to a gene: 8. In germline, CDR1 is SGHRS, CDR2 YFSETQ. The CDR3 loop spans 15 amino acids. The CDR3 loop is CASSRGQARDTEAFF. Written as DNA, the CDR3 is TGCGCCAGCAGCCGGGGACAGGCGCGGGACACTGAAGCTTTCTTT.

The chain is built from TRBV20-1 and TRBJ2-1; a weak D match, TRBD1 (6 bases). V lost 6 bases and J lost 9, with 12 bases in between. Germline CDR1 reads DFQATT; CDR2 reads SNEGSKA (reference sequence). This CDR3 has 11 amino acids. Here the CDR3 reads CSATPGAEQFF. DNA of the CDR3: TGCAGTGCAACACCAGGGGCTGAGCAGTTCTTC.

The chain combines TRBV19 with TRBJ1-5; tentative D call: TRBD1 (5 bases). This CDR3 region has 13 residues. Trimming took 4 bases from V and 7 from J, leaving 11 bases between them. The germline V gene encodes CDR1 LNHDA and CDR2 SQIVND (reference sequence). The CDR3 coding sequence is TGTGCCAGTAGTACAGGGCGCGGCCAGCCCCAGCATTTT. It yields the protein CASSTGRGQPQHF.

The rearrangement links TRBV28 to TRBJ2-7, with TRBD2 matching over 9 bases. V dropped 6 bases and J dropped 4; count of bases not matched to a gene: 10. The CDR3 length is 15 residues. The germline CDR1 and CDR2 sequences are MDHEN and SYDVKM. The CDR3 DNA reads TGTGCCAGCAGCCCGAGGGTAGCGGGAGTTTACGAGCAGTACTTC. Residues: CASSPRVAGVYEQYF.

The DNA for the CDR3 is TGTGCCAGCAGCCTCCCCAGGGGAATCTACGAGCAGTACTTC. Translated: CASSLPRGIYEQYF. The J gene is TRBJ2-7, the V gene TRBV7-8; TRBD1 might be the D (6 bases). Germline loops: CDR1 SGHVS, CDR2 FQNEAQ. The CDR3 sequence is 14 residues long. Trimming shortened V by 5 bases and J by 3 bases, and 14 bases separated the two germline ends.